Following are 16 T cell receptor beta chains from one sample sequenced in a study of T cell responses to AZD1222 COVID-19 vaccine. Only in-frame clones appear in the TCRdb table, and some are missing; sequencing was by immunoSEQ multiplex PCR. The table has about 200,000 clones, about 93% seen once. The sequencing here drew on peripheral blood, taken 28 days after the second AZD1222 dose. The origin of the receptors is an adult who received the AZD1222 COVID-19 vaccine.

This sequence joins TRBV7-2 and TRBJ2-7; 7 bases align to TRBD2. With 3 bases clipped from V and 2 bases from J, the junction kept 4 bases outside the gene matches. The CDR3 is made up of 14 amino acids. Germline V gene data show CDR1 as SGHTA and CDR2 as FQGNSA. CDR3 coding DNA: TGTGCCAGCAGCTTCTCTAGCGGTCCCTACGAGCAGTACTTC. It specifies CASSFSSGPYEQYF.

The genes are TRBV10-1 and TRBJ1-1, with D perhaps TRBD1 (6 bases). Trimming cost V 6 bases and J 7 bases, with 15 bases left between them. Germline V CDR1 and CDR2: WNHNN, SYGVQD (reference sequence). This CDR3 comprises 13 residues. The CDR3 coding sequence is TGCGCCAGCAGCGAAGACCGGGGGCATGAAGCTTTCTTT. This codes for CASSEDRGHEAFF.

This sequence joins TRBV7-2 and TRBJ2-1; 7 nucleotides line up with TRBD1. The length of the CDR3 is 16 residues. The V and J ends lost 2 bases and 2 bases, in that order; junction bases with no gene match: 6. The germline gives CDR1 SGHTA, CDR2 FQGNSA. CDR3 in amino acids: CASSLLGQGAYNEQFF. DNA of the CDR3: TGTGCCAGCAGCTTATTAGGTCAGGGGGCCTACAATGAGCAGTTCTTC.

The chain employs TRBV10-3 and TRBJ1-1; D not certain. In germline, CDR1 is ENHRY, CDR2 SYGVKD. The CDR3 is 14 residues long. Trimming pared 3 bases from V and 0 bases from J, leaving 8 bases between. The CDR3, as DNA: TGTGCCATCAGTGAAGGCATGATGAACACTGAAGCTTTCTTT. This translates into CAISEGMMNTEAFF.

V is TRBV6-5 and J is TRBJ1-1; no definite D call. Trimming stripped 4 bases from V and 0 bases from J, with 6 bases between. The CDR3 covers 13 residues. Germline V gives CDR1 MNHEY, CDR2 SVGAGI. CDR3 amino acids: CASSSQMNTEAFF. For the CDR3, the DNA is TGTGCCAGCAGTTCCCAGATGAACACTGAAGCTTTCTTT.

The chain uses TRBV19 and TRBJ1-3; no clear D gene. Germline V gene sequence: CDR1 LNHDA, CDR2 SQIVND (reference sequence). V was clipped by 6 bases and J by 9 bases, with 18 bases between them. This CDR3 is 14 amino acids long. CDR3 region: CASRAAKRAITIYF. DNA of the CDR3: TGTGCCAGTAGGGCCGCGAAAAGGGCCATCACCATATATTTT. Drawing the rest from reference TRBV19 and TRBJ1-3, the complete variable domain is DGGITQSPKYLFRKEGQNVTLSCEQNLNHDAMYWYRQDPGQGLRLIYYSQIVNDFQKGDIAEGYSVSREKKESFPLTVTSAQKNPTAFYLCASRAAKRAITIYFGEGSWLTVV.

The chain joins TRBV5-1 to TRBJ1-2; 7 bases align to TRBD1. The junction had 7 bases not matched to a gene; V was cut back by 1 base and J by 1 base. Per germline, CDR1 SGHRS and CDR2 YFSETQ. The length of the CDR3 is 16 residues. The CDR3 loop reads CASSLRAGQFNYGYTF. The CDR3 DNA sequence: TGCGCCAGCAGCTTGAGGGCGGGACAGTTTAACTATGGCTACACCTTC. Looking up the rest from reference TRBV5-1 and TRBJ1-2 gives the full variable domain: KAGVTQTPRYLIKTRGQQVTLSCSPISGHRSVSWYQQTPGQGLQFLFEYFSETQRNKGNFPGRFSGRQFSNSRSEMNVSTLELGDSALYLCASSLRAGQFNYGYTFGSGTRLTVV.

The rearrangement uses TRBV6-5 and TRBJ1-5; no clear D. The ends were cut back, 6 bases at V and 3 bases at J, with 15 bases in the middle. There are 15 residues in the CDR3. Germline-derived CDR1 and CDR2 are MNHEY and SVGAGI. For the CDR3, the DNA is TGTGCCAGCAGCGCAGACGGACTGAACAATCAGCCCCAGCATTTT. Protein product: CASSADGLNNQPQHF.

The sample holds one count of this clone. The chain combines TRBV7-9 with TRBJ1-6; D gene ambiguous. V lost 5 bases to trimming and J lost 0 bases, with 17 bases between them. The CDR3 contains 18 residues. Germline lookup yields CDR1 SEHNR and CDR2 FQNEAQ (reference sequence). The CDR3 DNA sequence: TGTGCCAGCAGCCGGGAACACGGTAGCAGCTCCTATAATTCACCCCTCCACTTT. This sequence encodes CASSREHGSSSYNSPLHF. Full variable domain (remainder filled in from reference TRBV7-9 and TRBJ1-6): DTGVSQNPRHKITKRGQNVTFRCDPISEHNRLYWYRQTLGQGPEFLTYFQNEAQLEKSRLLSDRFSAERPKGSFSTLEIQRTEQGDSAMYLCASSREHGSSSYNSPLHFGNGTRLTVT.

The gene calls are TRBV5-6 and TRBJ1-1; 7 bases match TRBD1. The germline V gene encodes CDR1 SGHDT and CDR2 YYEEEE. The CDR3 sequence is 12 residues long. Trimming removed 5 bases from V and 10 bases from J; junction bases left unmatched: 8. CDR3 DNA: TGTGCCAGCAGTCGCCGGGACAGAGGAGCTTTCTTT. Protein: CASSRRDRGAFF.

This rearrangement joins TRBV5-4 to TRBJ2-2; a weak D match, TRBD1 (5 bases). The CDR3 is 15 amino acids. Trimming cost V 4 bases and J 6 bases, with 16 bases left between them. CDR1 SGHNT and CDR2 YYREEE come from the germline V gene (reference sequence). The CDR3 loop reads CASSTSAQVAGELFF. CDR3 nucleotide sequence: TGTGCCAGCAGCACATCGGCACAGGTCGCCGGGGAGCTGTTTTTT. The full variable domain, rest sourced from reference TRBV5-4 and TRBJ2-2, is ETGVTQSPTHLIKTRGQQVTLRCSSQSGHNTVSWYQQALGQGPQFIFQYYREEENGRGNFPPRFSGLQFPNYSSELNVNALELDDSALYLCASSTSAQVAGELFFGEGSRLTVL.

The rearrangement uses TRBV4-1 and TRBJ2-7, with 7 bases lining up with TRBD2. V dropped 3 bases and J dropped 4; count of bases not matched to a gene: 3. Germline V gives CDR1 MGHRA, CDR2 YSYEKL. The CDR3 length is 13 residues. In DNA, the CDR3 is TGCGCCAGCAGCCAGGGAGGGGCGTACGAGCAGTACTTC. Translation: CASSQGGAYEQYF.

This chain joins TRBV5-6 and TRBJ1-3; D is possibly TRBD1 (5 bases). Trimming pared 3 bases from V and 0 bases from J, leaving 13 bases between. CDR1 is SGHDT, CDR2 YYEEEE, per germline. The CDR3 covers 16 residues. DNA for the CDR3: TGTGCCAGCAGCTGGGGCGACAGCCTCTCTGGAAACACCATATATTTT. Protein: CASSWGDSLSGNTIYF.

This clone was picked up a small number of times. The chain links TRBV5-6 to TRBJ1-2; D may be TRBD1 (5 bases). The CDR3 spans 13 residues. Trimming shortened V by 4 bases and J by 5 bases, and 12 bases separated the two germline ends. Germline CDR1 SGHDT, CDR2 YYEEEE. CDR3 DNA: TGTGCCAGCAGCCGCGGGGGTGGTTATGGCTACACCTTC. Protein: CASSRGGGYGYTF.

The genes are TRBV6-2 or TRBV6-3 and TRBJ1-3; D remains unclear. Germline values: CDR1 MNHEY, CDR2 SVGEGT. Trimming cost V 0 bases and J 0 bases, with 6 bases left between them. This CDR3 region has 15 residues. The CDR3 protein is CASSYSPDSGNTIYF. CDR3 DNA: TGTGCCAGCAGTTACTCGCCCGACTCTGGAAACACCATATATTTT.

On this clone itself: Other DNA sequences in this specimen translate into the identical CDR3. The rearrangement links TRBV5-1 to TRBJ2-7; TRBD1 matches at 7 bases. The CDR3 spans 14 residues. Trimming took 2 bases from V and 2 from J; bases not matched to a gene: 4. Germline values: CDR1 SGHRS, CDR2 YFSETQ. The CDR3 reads CASSFRTGPYEQYF. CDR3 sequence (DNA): TGCGCCAGCAGCTTCCGGACAGGTCCCTACGAGCAGTACTTC.